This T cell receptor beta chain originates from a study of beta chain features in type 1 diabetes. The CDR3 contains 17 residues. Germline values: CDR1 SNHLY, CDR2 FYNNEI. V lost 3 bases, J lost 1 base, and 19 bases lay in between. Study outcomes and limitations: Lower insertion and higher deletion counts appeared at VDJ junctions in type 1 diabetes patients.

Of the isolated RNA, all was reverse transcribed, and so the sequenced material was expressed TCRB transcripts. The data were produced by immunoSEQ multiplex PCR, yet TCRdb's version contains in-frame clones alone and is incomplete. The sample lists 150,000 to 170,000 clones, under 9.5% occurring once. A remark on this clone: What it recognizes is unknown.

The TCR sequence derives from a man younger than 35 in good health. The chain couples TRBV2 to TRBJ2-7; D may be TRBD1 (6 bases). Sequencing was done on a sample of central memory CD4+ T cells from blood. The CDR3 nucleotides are TGTGCCAGCAGTGAGGTCCGGTCCCCAAGGGGGTCCTACGAGCAGTACTTC. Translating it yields CASSEVRSPRGSYEQYF. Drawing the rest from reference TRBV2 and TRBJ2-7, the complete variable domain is EPEVTQTPSHQVTQMGQEVILRCVPISNHLYFYWYRQILGQKVEFLVSFYNNEISEKSEIFDDQFSVERPDGSNFTLKIRSTKLEDSAMYFCASSEVRSPRGSYEQYFGPGTRLTVT.